These 23 T cell receptor beta chains share one sample of origin, sequenced in a study of tumor-infiltrating lymphocytes in primary liver carcinoma. TCR beta cDNA was made from 500 ng total RNA with a constant-region primer. Slightly modified ARM-PCR, run as three nested multiplex PCR rounds, produced the TCR beta libraries. The opening two PCR rounds, 10 cycles each, paired TRBV1-TRBV30 forward primers with a C-beta reverse primer. TCRdb called the multiplex PCR reads again in MiXCR, with one record for every CDR3 protein. The sample has 75,000 or so distinct CDR3 sequences; about 72% are singletons. Between 20 and 30 mg of unsorted bulk tissue served as the source from which RNA and DNA were co-extracted. The source material was liver tumor tissue from sampling region 4. Stated subset: tumor region T4, right-lateral pole. These receptors were taken from a man aged 40-49 years with primary liver carcinoma and hepatitis B virus infection.

The chain couples TRBV6-2 or TRBV6-3 to TRBJ2-2; D gene unclear. This CDR3 has 14 residues. Germline CDR1 is MNHEY and CDR2 is SVGEGT. V lost 10 bases and J 4 bases, leaving 16 bases between the germline ends. The CDR3 DNA follows: TGTGCCACATCGATGCGGTTTGCCACCGGGGAGCTGTTTTTT. Its protein is CATSMRFATGELFF.

This clonotype has just a few counts. A much larger clone lies one base from this, so it may be a read error. This rearrangement joins TRBV12-3 or TRBV12-4 to TRBJ1-2; perhaps TRBD1 as D (5 bases). This CDR3 region has 15 residues. With 2 bases removed from V and 0 bases from J, the gap between germline ends came to 10 bases. CDR3 loop: CASSLTGEANYGYTF. The CDR3 nucleotides read TGTGCCAGCAGTTTAACGGGGGAGGCTAACTATGGCTACACCTTC.

Comment on this clonotype: A much larger clone lies a single base off, so this may be a read error. This chain connects TRBV30 to TRBJ1-5, with D unresolved. Gene TRBJ2-3 matches the end of the DNA better, so the J call may be wrong. The CDR3 is 13 residues long. From germline, CDR1 is GTSNPN and CDR2 SVGIG (reference sequence). The CDR3 DNA is TGTGCCTGGAGTGTATATCCGGGTCAGCCCCAGTATTTT. The encoded protein is CAWSVYPGQPQYF.

This chain links TRBV11-2 with TRBJ2-1; TRBD2 agrees at 12 bases. With 5 bases clipped from V and 13 bases from J, the junction kept 15 bases outside the gene matches. In germline, CDR1 is SGHAT, CDR2 FQNNGV. There are 16 residues in the CDR3. CDR3 DNA sequence: TGTGCCAGCAGCCTTCGACTAGCGGGAGATTTCAATGGACAGTTCTTC. Its protein is CASSLRLAGDFNGQFF.

Worth noting for this clonotype: One end of the junction does not line up with germline, which may come from a read error. The chain couples TRBV13 to TRBJ2-5, with 9 bases aligning to TRBD2. Per germline, CDR1 PRHDT and CDR2 FYEKMQ (reference sequence). The CDR3 contains 15 residues. CDR3 DNA sequence: TGTGCCAACAGCTTACTAGCGGGTGTGGGAGAGACCCGGTACTTC. Translated, it gives CANSLLAGVGETRYF.

To note about this clonotype: An end of the junction differs from the germline gene, which may be a read error. The V gene is TRBV11-1, the J gene TRBJ2-3; TRBD1 aligns across 7 bases. The CDR3 totals 15 residues. Per the germline V gene, CDR1 is SGHAT and CDR2 is FQDESV (reference sequence). CDR3 in DNA: TGTGCCGGCAGCTTGGTAAGGGGGCGCGTGGATACGCAGTATTTT. Amino acid sequence: CAGSLVRGRVDTQYF.

As concerns this clonotype: A clone one base away is much larger, so this may be a read error. The chain recombines TRBV7-8 with TRBJ2-3, with TRBD2 matching 10 bases. Per germline, CDR1 SGHVS and CDR2 FQNEAQ. The length of the CDR3 is 15 residues. CDR3 nucleotides: TGTGCCTGCAGCTTAAGGCTAGCGGGAGACGATACGCAGTATTTT. This gives the protein CACSLRLAGDDTQYF.

About this clonotype itself: Since a much larger clone is just one base distant, this may be a read error. CDR3 in amino acids: CASSLTNELYEQYF. CDR3 coding DNA: TGCGCCAGCAGCTTGACTAACGAACTCTACGAGCAGTACTTC. The rearrangement uses TRBV5-1 and TRBJ2-7; D remains unclear. Trimming left V 1 base short and J 3 bases short, with 11 bases between. CDR1 SGHRS and CDR2 YFSETQ come from the germline V gene. This CDR3 spans 14 amino acids.

In the case of this clonotype: One end of the junction varies from germline; a read error may be responsible. The V gene is TRBV4-1, the J gene TRBJ2-1; D is unresolved. Per the germline V gene, CDR1 is MGHRA and CDR2 is YSYEKL. This CDR3 has 16 amino acids. CDR3 sequence reads: CAGSQIADISYNKQFF. CDR3 in DNA: TGCGCCGGCAGCCAAATAGCTGATATCTCCTACAATAAGCAGTTCTTC.

Regarding this clonotype: A read error is possible here, since a much larger clone lies one base away. This chain connects TRBV28 to TRBJ2-3; possibly TRBD2 for D (5 bases). This CDR3 region has 15 residues. CDR1 and CDR2 from the germline V gene are MDHEN and SYDVKM. The CDR3 spells CVTAARRALTDTQYF. The CDR3 DNA reads TGTGTCACCGCGGCAAGGCGGGCCCTCACAGATACGCAGTATTTT.

As for this clonotype: A single base separates this from a much larger clone, so it may be a read error. The chain uses TRBV16 and TRBJ2-7; TRBD2 aligns across 8 bases. Trimming took 4 bases from V and 4 from J; bases not matched to a gene: 9. This CDR3 is 15 amino acids long. Germline assignment: CDR1 KGHSY and CDR2 FQNENV. The CDR3 region is CASSRHSSGSYEQYF. CDR3 DNA: TGTGCCAGCAGCCGGCACTCGAGCGGGAGTTACGAGCAGTACTTC.

Turning to this clonotype: This could be a read error, since a much larger clone is one nucleotide away. V and J are TRBV7-9 and TRBJ2-7, with D perhaps being TRBD1 or TRBD2 (6 bases each). The germline V gene has CDR1 SEHNR and CDR2 FQNEAQ (reference sequence). The CDR3 totals 12 residues. The DNA of the CDR3 is TGTGCCAGCAGCTTAAGGAGGGGGGAGTTTAACTTC. Amino acids: CASSLRRGEFNF.

Regarding this clonotype: Likely a read error: the CDR3 ends without its conserved phenylalanine or tryptophan. The chain uses TRBV11-2 and TRBJ1-1; D ambiguous. The V gene's germline CDR1 is SGHAT and CDR2 FQNNGV. The CDR3 spans 16 residues. CDR3 nucleotide sequence: TGTGCCAGCAGCTTCGATTTGGGCGGAAGACTCGCTGATGCTTTCATT. It is translated as CASSFDLGGRLADAFI.

As for this clonotype: No conserved phenylalanine or tryptophan is present at the end of the CDR3, so a read error is the likely explanation. The chain has TRBV11-2 and TRBJ1-1; 10 bases align to TRBD1. The germline V gene has CDR1 SGHAT and CDR2 FQNNGV. The CDR3 is 17 amino acids. The CDR3 spells CSSSRMGGQGFGTEAFY. CDR3 bases: TGCTCCAGCAGCCGAATGGGGGGACAGGGGTTCGGCACTGAAGCTTTCTAT.

Remarks on this clonotype: Germline is not matched at one junction end, which may reflect a read error. The rearrangement joins TRBV11-2 to TRBJ2-5; TRBD1 or TRBD2 may be the D gene (5 bases each). This CDR3 spans 16 amino acids. Germline CDR1 is SGHAT and CDR2 is FQNNGV. In DNA form, the CDR3 reads TGCGCCAGTAGATCACGGGGCTCGGCCCACCAAGAGACCCAGTACTTC. It encodes CASRSRGSAHQETQYF.

This clonotype was seen a single time. This sequence may be a read error, since a much larger clone differs from it by one base. The chain has TRBV24-1 and TRBJ2-1; 7 bases line up with TRBD1. Trimming removed 10 bases from V and 13 bases from J; junction bases left unmatched: 6. The CDR3 has 10 amino acids. Germline-derived CDR1 and CDR2 are KGHDR and SFDVKD. CDR3 in amino acids: CATGGVDQFF. Here the CDR3 DNA reads TGTGCCACAGGGGGCGTTGACCAGTTCTTC.

J is TRBJ2-7 and V is TRBV30; 10 nucleotides match TRBD2. The CDR3 loop spans 14 amino acids. The J segment lost 4 bases and the V segment lost 7 bases, leaving 10 bases of the junction unmatched. Germline V gene sequence: CDR1 GTSNPN, CDR2 SVGIG (reference sequence). CDR3 region: CASFRTSGTYEQYF. CDR3 DNA: TGTGCCTCGTTCAGGACTAGCGGTACTTACGAGCAGTACTTC. The full variable domain, completed using reference TRBV30 and TRBJ2-7, is SQTIHQWPATLVQPVGSPLSLECTVEGTSNPNLYWYRQAAGRGLQLLFYSVGIGQISSEVPQNLSASRPQDRQFILSSKKLLLSDSGFYLCASFRTSGTYEQYFGPGTRLTVT.

This clonotype was recorded at least ten times. The chain recombines TRBV10-3 with TRBJ2-2, with D maybe TRBD1 (6 bases). Trimming cost V 5 bases and J 6 bases, with 7 bases left between them. The CDR3 length is 12 residues. The germline gives CDR1 ENHRY, CDR2 SYGVKD. The CDR3 is CAISKGAGELFF. In DNA, the CDR3 is TGTGCCATCAGTAAGGGGGCCGGGGAGCTGTTTTTT.

Comment on this clonotype: A much larger clone lies one base from this, so it may be a read error. The chain joins TRBV5-6 to TRBJ1-3; weak D call: TRBD1 (5 bases). CDR1 SGHDT and CDR2 YYEEEE come from the germline V gene. The CDR3 contains 14 residues. CDR3 sequence (DNA): TGTGCCAGCAGCTTGGAAGGGGCGGGAAACACCTTATATTTT. This gives the protein CASSLEGAGNTLYF. Drawing the rest from reference TRBV5-6 and TRBJ1-3, the complete variable domain is DAGVTQSPTHLIKTRGQQVTLRCSPKSGHDTVSWYQQALGQGPQFIFQYYEEEERQRGNFPDRFSGHQFPNYSSELNVNALLLGDSALYLCASSLEGAGNTLYFGEGSWLTVV.

Concerning this clonotype: One end of the junction varies from germline; a read error may be responsible. The chain employs TRBV4-1 and TRBJ2-1, with 11 bases lining up with TRBD2. The CDR3 is 16 amino acids. Germline assignment: CDR1 MGHRA and CDR2 YSYEKL. CDR3 amino acids: CVSSQTGTSGDNEQLF. The CDR3 DNA follows: TGCGTCAGCAGCCAAACCGGGACTAGCGGTGACAATGAGCAGCTCTTC.

This chain connects TRBV21-1 to TRBJ2-7; the table's D call, TRBD1, was not checked against the DNA. TRBV21-1 is recorded as a pseudogene. The CDR3 runs to 15 residues. CDR3 DNA sequence: TGTGCCAGCTACAAAGGGGGACAGGGCCCCTACGAGCAGTACTTC. Amino acids: CASYKGGQGPYEQYF.

The CDR3 DNA reads as TGTGTATGGAGTGTAATGGGACGGCTCAATCAGCCCCAGCATTTT. Translated, it gives CVWSVMGRLNQPQHF. The rearrangement links TRBV30 to TRBJ1-5, with a tentative D call TRBD1 (5 bases). CDR3 length: 15 amino acids. Germline lookup yields CDR1 GTSNPN and CDR2 SVGIG (reference sequence).

This clonotype was detected ten times or more. V gene TRBV24-1 combines with J gene TRBJ2-3; TRBD1 aligns across 9 bases. The trim removed 4 bases at V and 4 bases at J, leaving 5 bases unmatched. CDR1 KGHDR and CDR2 SFDVKD come from the germline V gene. This CDR3 is 15 amino acids long. CDR3 region: CATSEDRGSADTQYF. The CDR3 DNA sequence: TGTGCCACCAGTGAAGACAGGGGGAGCGCAGATACGCAGTATTTT.